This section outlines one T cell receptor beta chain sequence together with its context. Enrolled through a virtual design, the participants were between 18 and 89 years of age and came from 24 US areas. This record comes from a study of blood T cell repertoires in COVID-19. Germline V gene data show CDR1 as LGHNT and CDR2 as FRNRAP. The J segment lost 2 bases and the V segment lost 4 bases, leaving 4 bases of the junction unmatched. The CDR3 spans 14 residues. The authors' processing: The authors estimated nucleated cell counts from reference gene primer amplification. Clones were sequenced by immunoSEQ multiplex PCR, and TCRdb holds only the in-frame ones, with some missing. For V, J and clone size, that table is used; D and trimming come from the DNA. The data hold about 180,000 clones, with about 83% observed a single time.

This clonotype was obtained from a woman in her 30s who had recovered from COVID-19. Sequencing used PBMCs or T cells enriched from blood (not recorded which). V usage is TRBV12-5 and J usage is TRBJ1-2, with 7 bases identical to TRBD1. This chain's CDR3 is CASGSSTGNYGYTF. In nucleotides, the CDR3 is TGTGCTAGTGGTTCTTCGACAGGGAACTATGGCTACACCTTC.